The source of this T cell receptor beta chain is a study of cytomegalovirus exposure and HLA in healthy donors. Donors consisted of healthy bone marrow donors. Primers: 60 Vbeta forward and 13 Jbeta reverse. The table came from immunoSEQ multiplex PCR; TCRdb's copy has only in-frame clones and leaves some out. The sample carries 100,000 to 150,000 clones, roughly 78% recorded once. The ends were cut back, 10 bases at V and 7 bases at J, with 14 bases in the middle. The CDR3 length is 12 residues. Germline V lookup: CDR1 SNHLY, CDR2 FYNNEI. The sequence was obtained from a male donor in good health and CMV-seronegative. The chain is built from TRBV2 and TRBJ2-1; D ambiguous. Source material: PBMCs. CDR3 bases: TGTGCCATACGCTTATCCCGGAATGAGCAGTTCTTC. Protein: CAIRLSRNEQFF.